Listed below are T cell receptor beta chains from one sample, sequenced in a study of CD8+ T cells in alopecia areata. Sequenced by immunoSEQ multiplex PCR; TCRdb stores in-frame clones only, minus some. The sample shows 150,000 to 200,000 clones, 40% to 65% of them seen only once. The sample consisted of CD8+ T cells sorted from blood, taken around week 52, from a patient treated with tofacitinib. The receptors come from a human donor with alopecia areata. Each CDR3 is given with its conserved first and last residue. Each record gives: clone size, V gene, D gene, J gene, CDR3 DNA, CDR3 protein. The D gene is left open where the match is weak. For some rows the clone size is stated as once, few or many, or as a class when expanded; others skip it.

>few|TRBV6-5|TRBD1|TRBJ2-2
TGTGCCAGCAGTGAACAGGGGGACACCGGGGAGCTGTTTTTT
CASSEQGDTGELFF
>.|TRBV30|.|TRBJ2-7
TGTGCCTGGAGTCCGACAGGAGGTGGCGAGCAGTACTTC
CAWSPTGGGEQYF
>.|TRBV4-1|TRBD1|TRBJ2-7
TGCGCCAGCAGCCAAGGGGTACAGGGGGCCTACGAGCAGTACTTC
CASSQGVQGAYEQYF
>.|TRBV2|TRBD1|TRBJ1-5
TGTGCCAGCAGGGAGGACAGGAACAATCAGCCCCAGCATTTT
CASREDRNNQPQHF
>.|TRBV27|TRBD1|TRBJ2-7
TGTGCCAGCAGTTTATTGAGTAGCAGGGGGAGCCACGAGCAGTACTTC
CASSLLSSRGSHEQYF
>.|TRBV7-9|.|TRBJ2-1
TGTGCCAGCAGCTTCGCGTCGGTCCGGAGCCATGAGCAGTTCTTC
CASSFASVRSHEQFF
>.|TRBV7-8|TRBD1|TRBJ1-2
TGTGCCAGCAGCTTAGGAACCGGGACAGGGCACGGCTACACCTTC
CASSLGTGTGHGYTF
>.|TRBV6-5|.|TRBJ1-1
TGTGCCAGCACCAGTGGGGGACGCGGTGAAGCTTTCTTT
CASTSGGRGEAFF
>.|TRBV6-5|.|TRBJ2-5
TGTGCCAGCAGTTTTCTTTATCAGGGAGAAGAGACCCAGTACTTC
CASSFLYQGEETQYF
>.|TRBV18|.|TRBJ2-1
TGTGCCAGCTCACCGGGACCTTACAATGAGCAGTTCTTC
CASSPGPYNEQFF
>.|TRBV18|.|TRBJ1-3
TGTGCCAGCTCACTCGCGACACCAAGCTCTGGAAACACCATATATTTT
CASSLATPSSGNTIYF
>.|TRBV10-2|.|TRBJ2-5
TGCGCCACTGAACCGGACGGCCAAGAGACCCAGTACTTC
CATEPDGQETQYF
>few|TRBV15|TRBD2|TRBJ2-7
TGTGCCACCAGCAGAGATTGGACTAGCTCCTACGAGCAGTACTTC
CATSRDWTSSYEQYF
>few|TRBV27|.|TRBJ2-1
TGTGCCAGCAGTTTATTGGGTGAGCAGTTCTTC
CASSLLGEQFF
>.|TRBV7-3|TRBD1|TRBJ1-1
TGTGCCAGCAGCCCGAGGACAGGGCCGTTAACTGAAGCTTTCTTT
CASSPRTGPLTEAFF
>.|TRBV9|TRBD1|TRBJ1-1
TGTGCCAGCAGCGGAAACAGGGGACGTGCTTTCTTT
CASSGNRGRAFF
>.|TRBV19|.|TRBJ1-5
TGTGCCAGTAGTGCACGGGACTGGAATCAGCCCCAGCATTTT
CASSARDWNQPQHF